This T cell receptor beta chain was obtained from a study of T cells after yellow fever vaccination. Findings and limits, study-wide: Contaminants from the bulk population, in the form of abundant clonotypes, could be found in FACS-sorted repertoires.

Using its own MiXCR run on the 5' RACE reads, TCRdb lists one record per CDR3 protein. This sample has some 350,000 distinct CDR3 sequences; 3% to 4.5% occur once, and the top ten carry approximately 25%. After removal of 4 bases from V and 4 bases from J, the junction contained 4 bases not matched to a gene. This CDR3 is 15 amino acids long. In germline, CDR1 is LGHNA, CDR2 YNFKEQ. Turning to this clonotype: Its antigen is unknown.

This chain links TRBV4-2 with TRBJ1-4, with 9 nucleotides matching TRBD1. The receptor comes from a man between 18 and 35 years old who received the YFV17D yellow fever vaccine. The starting material was PBMCs, obtained 5 days after the yellow fever booster vaccination. The CDR3 DNA sequence: TGTGCCAGCAGCCCGGGGACAGGGTTTAATGAAAAACTGTTTTTT. Protein: CASSPGTGFNEKLFF.